A single sample is the source of the 3 T cell receptor beta chains below, sequenced in a study of molecular identifiers for immune sequencing clone quantification. TCRdb used MiXCR to reprocess the PCR reads, holding one entry per CDR3 protein. The sample shows 40,000 to 45,000 distinct CDR3 sequences, 24% of them seen only once. The sample was naive CD8+ T cells from blood, with Jurkat cell RNA spiked in. Subset noted: FACS-sorted CD8+CD4-CCR7+CD45RA+ naive T cells. These receptors came from a human donor in good health. Some libraries in this study had Jurkat cell RNA spiked in.

This clonotype was seen a handful of times. This sequence joins TRBV11-2 and TRBJ2-3; a possible D gene is TRBD1 (6 bases). Germline V CDR1 and CDR2: SGHAT, FQNNGV. The V end was cut by 8 bases, the J end by 4 bases, with 22 bases between. This CDR3 comprises 16 residues. The CDR3 region has the DNA TGTGCCAGCCGCCCCTTTGTTAGTGGGGGCGCAGATACGCAGTATTTT. It is translated as CASRPFVSGGADTQYF.

Note on this clonotype: A clone one base away is much larger, so this may be a read error. This chain connects TRBV11-3 to TRBJ2-2; 10 bases match TRBD2. Losses at the gene ends were 8 bases for V and 5 bases for J; bases not matched to a gene: 8. This CDR3 region has 15 residues. Germline V gene sequence: CDR1 SGHNT, CDR2 YENEEA. The CDR3 protein is CASGGGLARTGELFF. The CDR3 nucleotides read TGTGCCAGCGGCGGGGGACTAGCGAGGACCGGGGAGCTGTTTTTT.

This clonotype was detected ten times or more. The rearrangement uses TRBV10-2 and TRBJ1-5; no clear D. CDR3 length: 15 residues. The germline V and J ends were trimmed by 2 bases and 6 bases, with 14 bases remaining between them. CDR1 and CDR2 from the germline V gene are WSHSY and SAAADI. The CDR3 loop is CASSEAGPLGQPQHF. The CDR3 coding sequence is TGCGCCAGCAGTGAGGCGGGTCCGTTGGGTCAGCCCCAGCATTTT.